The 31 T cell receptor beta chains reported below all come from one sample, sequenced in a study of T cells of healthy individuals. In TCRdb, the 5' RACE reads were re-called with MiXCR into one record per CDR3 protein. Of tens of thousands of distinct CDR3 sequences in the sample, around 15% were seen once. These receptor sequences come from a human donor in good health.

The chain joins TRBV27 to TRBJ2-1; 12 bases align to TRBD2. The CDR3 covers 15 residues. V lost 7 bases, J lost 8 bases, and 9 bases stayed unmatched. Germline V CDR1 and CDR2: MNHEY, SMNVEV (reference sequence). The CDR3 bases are TGTGCCAGCACTCCTCTAGCGGGAGGGTTTGATGAGCAGTTCTTC. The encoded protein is CASTPLAGGFDEQFF.

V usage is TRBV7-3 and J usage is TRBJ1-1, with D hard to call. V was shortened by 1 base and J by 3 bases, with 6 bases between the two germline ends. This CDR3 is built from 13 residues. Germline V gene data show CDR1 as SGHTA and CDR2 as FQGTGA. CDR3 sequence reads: CASSLSLHTEAFF. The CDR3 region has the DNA TGTGCCAGCAGCTTAAGTTTGCACACTGAAGCTTTCTTT.

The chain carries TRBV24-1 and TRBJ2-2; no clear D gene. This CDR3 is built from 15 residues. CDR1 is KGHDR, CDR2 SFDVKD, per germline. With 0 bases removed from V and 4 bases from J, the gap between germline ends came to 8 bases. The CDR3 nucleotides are TGTGCCACCAGTGATTTGCTTGAGACCACCGGGGAGCTGTTTTTT. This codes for CATSDLLETTGELFF.

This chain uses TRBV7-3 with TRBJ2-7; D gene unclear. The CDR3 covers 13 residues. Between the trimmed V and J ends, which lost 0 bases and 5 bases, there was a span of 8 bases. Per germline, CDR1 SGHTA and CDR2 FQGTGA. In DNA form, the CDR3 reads TGTGCCAGCAGCTTAACGGAGTTCCACGAGCAGTACTTC. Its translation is CASSLTEFHEQYF.

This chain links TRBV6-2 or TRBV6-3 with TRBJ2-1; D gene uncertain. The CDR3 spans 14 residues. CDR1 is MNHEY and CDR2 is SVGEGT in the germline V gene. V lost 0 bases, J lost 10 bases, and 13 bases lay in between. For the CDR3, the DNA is TGTGCCAGCAGTTACTCGGGCGGATCCGTGGAGCAGTTCTTC. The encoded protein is CASSYSGGSVEQFF.

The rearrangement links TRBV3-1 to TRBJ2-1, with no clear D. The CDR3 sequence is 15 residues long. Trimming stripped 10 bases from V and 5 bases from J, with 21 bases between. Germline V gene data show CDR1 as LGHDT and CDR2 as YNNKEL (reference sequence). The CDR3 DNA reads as TGTGCCACTAATTACTCCCACTGCCAAAACAATGAGCAGTTCTTC. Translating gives CATNYSHCQNNEQFF.

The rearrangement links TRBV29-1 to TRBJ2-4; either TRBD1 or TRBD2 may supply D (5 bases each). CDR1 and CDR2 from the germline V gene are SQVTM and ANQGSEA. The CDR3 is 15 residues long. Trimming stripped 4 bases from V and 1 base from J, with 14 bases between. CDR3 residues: CSVVGDPVAKNIQYF. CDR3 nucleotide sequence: TGCAGCGTTGTGGGGGACCCCGTCGCCAAAAACATTCAGTACTTC.

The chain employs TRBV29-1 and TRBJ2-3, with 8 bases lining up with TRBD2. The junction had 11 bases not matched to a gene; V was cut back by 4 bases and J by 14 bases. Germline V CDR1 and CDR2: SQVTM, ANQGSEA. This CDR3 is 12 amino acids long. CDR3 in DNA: TGCAGCGTTGTTGTGAGCGGGGGCCCCCCGTATTTT. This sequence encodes CSVVVSGGPPYF.

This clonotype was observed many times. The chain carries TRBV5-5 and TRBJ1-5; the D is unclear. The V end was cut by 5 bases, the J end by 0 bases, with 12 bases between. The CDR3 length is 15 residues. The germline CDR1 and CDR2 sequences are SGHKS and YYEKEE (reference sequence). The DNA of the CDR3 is TGTGCCAGCAGTCGAACAGCTAATAGCAATCAGCCCCAGCATTTT. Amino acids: CASSRTANSNQPQHF.

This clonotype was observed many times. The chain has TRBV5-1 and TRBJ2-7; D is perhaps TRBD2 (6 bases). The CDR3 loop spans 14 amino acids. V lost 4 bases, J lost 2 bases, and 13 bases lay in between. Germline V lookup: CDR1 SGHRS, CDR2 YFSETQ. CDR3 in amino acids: CASSTPGAPYEQYF. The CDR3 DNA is TGCGCCAGCAGCACACCGGGAGCCCCCTACGAGCAGTACTTC.

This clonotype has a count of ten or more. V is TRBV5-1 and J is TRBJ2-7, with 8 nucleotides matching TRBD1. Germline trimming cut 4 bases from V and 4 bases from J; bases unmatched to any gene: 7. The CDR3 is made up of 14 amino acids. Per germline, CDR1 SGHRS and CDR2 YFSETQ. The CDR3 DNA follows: TGCGCCAGCAGCCCGGACAGGGAAGGGTACGAGCAGTACTTC. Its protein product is CASSPDREGYEQYF.

The CDR3 spells CASSRTGANSPLHF. The CDR3 region has the DNA TGTGCCAGCAGCCGGACAGGGGCTAATTCACCCCTCCACTTT. The V and J genes are TRBV12-3 or TRBV12-4 and TRBJ1-6; TRBD1 agrees at 9 bases. V lost 6 bases, J lost 6 bases, and 3 bases stayed unmatched. This CDR3 contains 14 residues.

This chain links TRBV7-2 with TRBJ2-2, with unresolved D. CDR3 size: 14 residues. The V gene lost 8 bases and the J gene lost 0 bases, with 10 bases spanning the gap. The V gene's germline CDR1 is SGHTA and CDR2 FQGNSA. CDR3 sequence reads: CASVWATNTGELFF. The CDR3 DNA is TGTGCCAGCGTGTGGGCCACGAACACCGGGGAGCTGTTTTTT.

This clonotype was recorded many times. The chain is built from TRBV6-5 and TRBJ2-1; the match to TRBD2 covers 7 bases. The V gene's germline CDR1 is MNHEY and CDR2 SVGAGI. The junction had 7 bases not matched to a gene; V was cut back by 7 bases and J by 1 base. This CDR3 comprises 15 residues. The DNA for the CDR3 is TGTGCCAGCAAAAGGGCGGGAGAGTCCTACAATGAGCAGTTCTTC. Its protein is CASKRAGESYNEQFF.

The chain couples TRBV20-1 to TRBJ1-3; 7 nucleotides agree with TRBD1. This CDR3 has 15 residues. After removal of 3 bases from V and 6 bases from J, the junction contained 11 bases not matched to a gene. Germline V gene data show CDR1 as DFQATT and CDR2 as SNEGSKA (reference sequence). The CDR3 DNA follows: TGCAGTGCTAGCGGGTCTGACAGGGATGTAAACACCATATATTTT. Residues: CSASGSDRDVNTIYF.

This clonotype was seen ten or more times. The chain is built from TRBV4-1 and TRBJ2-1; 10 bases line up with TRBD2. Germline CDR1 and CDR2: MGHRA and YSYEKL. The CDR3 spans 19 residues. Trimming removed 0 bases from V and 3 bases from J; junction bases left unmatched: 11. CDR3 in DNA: TGCGCCAGCAGCCAAGAAATAGCTAGCGGGAGACCAGTCTACAATGAGCAGTTCTTC. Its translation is CASSQEIASGRPVYNEQFF.

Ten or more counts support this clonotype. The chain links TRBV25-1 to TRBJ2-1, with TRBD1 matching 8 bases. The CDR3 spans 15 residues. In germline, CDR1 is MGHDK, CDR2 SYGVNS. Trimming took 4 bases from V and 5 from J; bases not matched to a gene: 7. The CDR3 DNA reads TGTGCCAGCAGTGGAGTACAGGGGGTCCACAATGAGCAGTTCTTC. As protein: CASSGVQGVHNEQFF.

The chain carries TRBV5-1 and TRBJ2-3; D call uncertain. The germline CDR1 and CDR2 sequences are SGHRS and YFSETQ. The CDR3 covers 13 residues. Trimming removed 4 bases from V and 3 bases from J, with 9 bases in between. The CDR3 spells CASSPPETDTQYF. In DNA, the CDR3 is TGCGCCAGCAGCCCGCCGGAGACAGATACGCAGTATTTT.

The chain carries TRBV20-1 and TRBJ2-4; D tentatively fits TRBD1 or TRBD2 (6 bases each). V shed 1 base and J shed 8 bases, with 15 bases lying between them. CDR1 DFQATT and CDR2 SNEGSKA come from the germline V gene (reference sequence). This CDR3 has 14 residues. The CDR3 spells CSARVGGLADIQYF. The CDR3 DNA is TGCAGTGCTAGAGTAGGGGGACTCGCGGACATTCAGTACTTC.

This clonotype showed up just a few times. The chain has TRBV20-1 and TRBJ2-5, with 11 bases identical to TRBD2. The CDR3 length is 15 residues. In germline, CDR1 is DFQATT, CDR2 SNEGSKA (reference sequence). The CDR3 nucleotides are TGCAGCCCCTTACGGCGTAGCGGGGGGGAAGAGACCCAGTACTTC. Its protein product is CSPLRRSGGEETQYF.

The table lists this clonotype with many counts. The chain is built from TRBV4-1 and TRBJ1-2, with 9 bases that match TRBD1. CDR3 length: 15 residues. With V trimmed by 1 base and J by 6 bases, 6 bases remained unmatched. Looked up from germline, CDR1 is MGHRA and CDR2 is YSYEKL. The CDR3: CASSQVVGTGNGYTF. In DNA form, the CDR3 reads TGCGCCAGCAGCCAAGTTGTGGGGACAGGGAATGGCTACACCTTC.

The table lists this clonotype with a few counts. CDR3 residues: CASSYSGQGPYNEQFF. CDR3 bases: TGTGCCAGCAGTTACTCGGGACAGGGCCCCTACAATGAGCAGTTCTTC. This chain links TRBV6-6 with TRBJ2-1; 9 positions agree with TRBD1. The CDR3 is 16 residues long. CDR1 MNHNY and CDR2 SVGAGI come from the germline V gene (reference sequence). Trimming cost V 0 bases and J 2 bases; bases outside gene matches: 2.

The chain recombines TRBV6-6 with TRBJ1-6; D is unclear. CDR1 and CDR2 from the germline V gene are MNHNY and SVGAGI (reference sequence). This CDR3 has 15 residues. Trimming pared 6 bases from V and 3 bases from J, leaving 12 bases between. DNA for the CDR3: TGTGCCAGCAGACAAGGACGGGACTATAATTCACCCCTCCACTTT. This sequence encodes CASRQGRDYNSPLHF.

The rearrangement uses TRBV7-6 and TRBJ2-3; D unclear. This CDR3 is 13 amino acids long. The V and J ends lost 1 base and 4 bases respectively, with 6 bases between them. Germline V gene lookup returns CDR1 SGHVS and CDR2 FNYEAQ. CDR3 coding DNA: TGTGCCAGCAGCTTAGGGGAATCAGATACGCAGTATTTT. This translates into CASSLGESDTQYF.

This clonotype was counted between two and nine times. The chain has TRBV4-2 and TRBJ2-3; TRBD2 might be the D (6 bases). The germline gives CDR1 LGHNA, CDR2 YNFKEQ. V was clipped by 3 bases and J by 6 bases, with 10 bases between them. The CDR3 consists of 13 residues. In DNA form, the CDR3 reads TGTGCCAGCAGCCAGGGTGCGGGGGATACGCAGTATTTT. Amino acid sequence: CASSQGAGDTQYF.

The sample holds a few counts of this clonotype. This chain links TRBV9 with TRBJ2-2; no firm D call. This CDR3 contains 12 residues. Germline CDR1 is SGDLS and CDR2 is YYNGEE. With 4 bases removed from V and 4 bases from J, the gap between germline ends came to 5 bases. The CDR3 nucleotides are TGTGCCAGCAGCTCCGGCACCGGGGAGCTGTTTTTT. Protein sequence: CASSSGTGELFF.

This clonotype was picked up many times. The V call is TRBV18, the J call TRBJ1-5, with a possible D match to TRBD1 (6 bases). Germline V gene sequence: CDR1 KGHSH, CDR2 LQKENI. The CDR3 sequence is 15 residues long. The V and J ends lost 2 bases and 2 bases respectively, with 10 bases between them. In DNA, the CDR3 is TGTGCCAGCTCACCAACAGGGACGGGCAATCAGCCCCAGCATTTT. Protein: CASSPTGTGNQPQHF.

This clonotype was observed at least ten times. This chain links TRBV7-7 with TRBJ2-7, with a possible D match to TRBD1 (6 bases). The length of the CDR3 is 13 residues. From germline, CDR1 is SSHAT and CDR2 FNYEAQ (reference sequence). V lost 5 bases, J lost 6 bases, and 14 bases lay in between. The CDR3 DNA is TGTGCCAGCAGCCACAGGGAAGGGCGCGAGCAGTACTTC. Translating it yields CASSHREGREQYF.

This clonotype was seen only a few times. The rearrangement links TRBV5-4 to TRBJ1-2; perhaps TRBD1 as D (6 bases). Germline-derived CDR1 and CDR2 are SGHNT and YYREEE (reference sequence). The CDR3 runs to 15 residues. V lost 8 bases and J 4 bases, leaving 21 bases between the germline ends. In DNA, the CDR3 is TGTGCCAGTACGTTCGGGGGGCGCCCTTCCTATGGCTACACCTTC. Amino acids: CASTFGGRPSYGYTF.

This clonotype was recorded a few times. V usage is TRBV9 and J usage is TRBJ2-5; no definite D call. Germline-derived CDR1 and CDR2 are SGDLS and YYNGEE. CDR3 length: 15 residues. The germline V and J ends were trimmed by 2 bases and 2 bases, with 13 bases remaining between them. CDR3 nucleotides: TGTGCCAGCAGCGTGGTCCCGACTGTGCAAGAGACCCAGTACTTC. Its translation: CASSVVPTVQETQYF.

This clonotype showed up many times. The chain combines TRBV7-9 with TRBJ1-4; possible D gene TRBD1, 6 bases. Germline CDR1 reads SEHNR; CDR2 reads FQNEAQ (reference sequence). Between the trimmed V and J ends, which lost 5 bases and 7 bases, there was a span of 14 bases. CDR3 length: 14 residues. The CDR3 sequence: CASSTQGKFEKLFF. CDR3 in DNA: TGTGCCAGCAGCACACAGGGTAAATTTGAAAAACTGTTTTTT. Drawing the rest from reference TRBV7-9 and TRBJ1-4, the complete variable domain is DTGVSQNPRHKITKRGQNVTFRCDPISEHNRLYWYRQTLGQGPEFLTYFQNEAQLEKSRLLSDRFSAERPKGSFSTLEIQRTEQGDSAMYLCASSTQGKFEKLFFGSGTQLSVL.